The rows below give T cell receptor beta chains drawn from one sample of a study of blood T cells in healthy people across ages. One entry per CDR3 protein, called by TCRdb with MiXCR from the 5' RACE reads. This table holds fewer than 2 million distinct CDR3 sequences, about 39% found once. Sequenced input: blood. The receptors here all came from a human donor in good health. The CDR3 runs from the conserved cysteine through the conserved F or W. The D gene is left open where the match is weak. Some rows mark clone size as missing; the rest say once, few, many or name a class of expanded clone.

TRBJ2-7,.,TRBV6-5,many,TGTGCCAGCAGTTACTCAGCGGGCTACGAGCAGTACTTC,CASSYSAGYEQYF
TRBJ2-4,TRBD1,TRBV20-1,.,TGCAGTGCTAGCAACAGGGGGCATGAGATTGACATTCAGTACTTC,CSASNRGHEIDIQYF
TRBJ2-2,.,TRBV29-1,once,TGCAGCGTCACCCCGGGTGCAGCCGGGGAGCTGTTTTTT,CSVTPGAAGELFF
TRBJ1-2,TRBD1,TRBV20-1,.,TGCAGTGCTAGCCAGGACAGGGGGCCCCGTGGCTACACCTTC,CSASQDRGPRGYTF
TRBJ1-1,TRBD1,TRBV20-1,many,TGCAGTGCTAGACCGATCCCGGGACAGAAGAACACTGAAGCTTTCTTT,CSARPIPGQKNTEAFF
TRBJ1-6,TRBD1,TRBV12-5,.,TGTGCTAGTGGCAAGGACAGGGGATCACCCCTCCACTTT,CASGKDRGSPLHF
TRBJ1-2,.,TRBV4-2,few,TGTGCCAGCAGCCAATTGGAGACAGTAGCTGGCTACACCTTC,CASSQLETVAGYTF
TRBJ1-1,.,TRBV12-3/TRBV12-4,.,TGTGCCAGCAGTCCCCCTGGGGGGGTATGGACTGAAGCTTTCTTT,CASSPPGGVWTEAFF
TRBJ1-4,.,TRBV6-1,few,TGTGCCAGCAGTGATGGACGGGGTAATGAAAAACTGTTTTTT,CASSDGRGNEKLFF
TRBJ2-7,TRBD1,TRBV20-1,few,TGCAGTGCTCCGGACAGGGGGTTCTACGAGCAGTACTTC,CSAPDRGFYEQYF